This entry features one T cell receptor beta chain sequence. The CDR3 sequence is 13 residues long. Looked up from germline, CDR1 is SGHTA and CDR2 is FQGNSA. Deletions cut 2 bases from V and 5 bases from J, with 9 bases between. Authors' processing steps: Reference gene primer amplification gave estimated nucleated cell counts. Assay: immunoSEQ multiplex PCR; the TCRdb copy retains only in-frame clones and omits some. The DNA was the basis for D and trimming; V, J and clone size are from that table. Of about 140,000 clones listed, under 90% are singletons. These data are taken from a study of blood T cell repertoires in COVID-19. Study details: Acute and convalescent COVID-19 specimens originated in the United States, Italy and Spain. T cells, B-cell-depleted T cells, or PBMCs provided the cDNA or gDNA that served as material.

The sample taken for sequencing was peripheral blood. This sequence originates from a man aged 65-85 years who had recovered from COVID-19. The chain couples TRBV7-2 to TRBJ1-1; D is uncertain. CDR3: CASSLTGRTEAFF. CDR3 sequence (DNA): TGTGCCAGCAGCTTAACCGGGAGGACTGAAGCTTTCTTT.